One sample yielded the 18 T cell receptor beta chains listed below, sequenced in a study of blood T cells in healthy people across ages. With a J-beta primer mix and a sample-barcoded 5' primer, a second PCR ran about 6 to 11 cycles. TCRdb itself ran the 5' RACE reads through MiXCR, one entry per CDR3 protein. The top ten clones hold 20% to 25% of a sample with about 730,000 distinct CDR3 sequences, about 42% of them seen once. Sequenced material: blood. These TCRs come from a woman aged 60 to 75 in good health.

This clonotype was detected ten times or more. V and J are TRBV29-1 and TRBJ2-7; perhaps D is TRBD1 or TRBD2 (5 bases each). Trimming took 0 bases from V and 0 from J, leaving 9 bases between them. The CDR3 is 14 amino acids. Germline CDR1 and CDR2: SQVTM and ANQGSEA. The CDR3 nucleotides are TGCAGCGTTGAAGAGTGGGGGAGCTCCTACGAGCAGTACTTC. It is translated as CSVEEWGSSYEQYF.

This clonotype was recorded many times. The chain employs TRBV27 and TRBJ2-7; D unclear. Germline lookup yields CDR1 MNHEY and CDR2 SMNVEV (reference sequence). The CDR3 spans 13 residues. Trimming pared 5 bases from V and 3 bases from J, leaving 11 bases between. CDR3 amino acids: CASSRRVLYEQYF. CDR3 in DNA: TGTGCCAGCAGTCGCCGGGTTCTCTACGAGCAGTACTTC.

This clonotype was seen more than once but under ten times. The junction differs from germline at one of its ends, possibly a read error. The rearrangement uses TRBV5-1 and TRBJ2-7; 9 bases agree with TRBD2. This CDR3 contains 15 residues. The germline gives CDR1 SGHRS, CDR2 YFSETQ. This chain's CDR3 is CASSLASGNYNEQYF. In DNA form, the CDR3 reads TGCGCCAGCAGTTTGGCTAGCGGGAACTACAATGAGCAGTACTTC.

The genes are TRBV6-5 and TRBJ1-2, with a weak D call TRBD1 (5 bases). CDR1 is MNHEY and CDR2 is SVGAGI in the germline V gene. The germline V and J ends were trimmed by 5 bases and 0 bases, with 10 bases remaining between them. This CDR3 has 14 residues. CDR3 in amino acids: CASSVGPTNYGYTF. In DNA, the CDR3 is TGTGCCAGCAGTGTGGGGCCTACTAACTATGGCTACACCTTC.

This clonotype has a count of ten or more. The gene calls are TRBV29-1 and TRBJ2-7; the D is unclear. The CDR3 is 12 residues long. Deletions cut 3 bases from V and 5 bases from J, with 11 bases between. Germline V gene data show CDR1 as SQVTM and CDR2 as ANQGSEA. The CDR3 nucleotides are TGCAGCGTTGAGGTTTTCCCGAACGAGCAGTACTTC. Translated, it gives CSVEVFPNEQYF.

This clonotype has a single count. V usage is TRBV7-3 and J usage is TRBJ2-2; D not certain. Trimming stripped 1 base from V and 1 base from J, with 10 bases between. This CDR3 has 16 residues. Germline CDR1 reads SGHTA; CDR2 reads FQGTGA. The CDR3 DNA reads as TGTGCCAGCAGCTTAAGCGCAGAGAGGAACACCGGGGAGCTGTTTTTT. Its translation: CASSLSAERNTGELFF.

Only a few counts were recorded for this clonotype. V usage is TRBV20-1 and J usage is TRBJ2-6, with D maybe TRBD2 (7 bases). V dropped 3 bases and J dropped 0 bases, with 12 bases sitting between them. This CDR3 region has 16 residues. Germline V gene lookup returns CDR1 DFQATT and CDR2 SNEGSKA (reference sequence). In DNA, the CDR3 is TGCAGTGCTAGCCCTGGGGGGGCCTCTGGGGCCAACGTCCTGACTTTC. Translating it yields CSASPGGASGANVLTF.

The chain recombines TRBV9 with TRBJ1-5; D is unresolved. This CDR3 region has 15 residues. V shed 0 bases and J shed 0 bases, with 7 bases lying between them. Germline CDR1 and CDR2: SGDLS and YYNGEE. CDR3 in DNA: TGTGCCAGCAGCGTAGCGGGGTATAGCAATCAGCCCCAGCATTTT. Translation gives CASSVAGYSNQPQHF.

The CDR3 sequence: CSALNAGTGISYEQYF. The CDR3 region has the DNA TGCAGTGCCCTAAACGCCGGGACAGGGATCTCCTACGAGCAGTACTTC. The chain uses TRBV20-1 and TRBJ2-7, with TRBD1 identical over 9 bases. In germline, CDR1 is DFQATT, CDR2 SNEGSKA (reference sequence). The CDR3 has 16 residues. V shed 6 bases and J 0 bases; nucleotides not matched to a gene: 12.

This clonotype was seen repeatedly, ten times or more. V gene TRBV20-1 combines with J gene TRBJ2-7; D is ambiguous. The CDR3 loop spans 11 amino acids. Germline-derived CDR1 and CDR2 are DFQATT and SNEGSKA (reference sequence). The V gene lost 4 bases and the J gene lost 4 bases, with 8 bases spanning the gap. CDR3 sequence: CSATQFYEQYF. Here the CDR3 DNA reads TGCAGTGCTACACAGTTTTACGAGCAGTACTTC.

The CDR3 DNA sequence: TGTGCCAGCAGCCAAGGATACCAAGAGACCCAGTTCTTC. It yields the protein CASSQGYQETQFF. The rearrangement joins TRBV3-1 to TRBJ2-5; no definite D call. The J call is in doubt because the DNA end fits TRBJ2-1 better. The germline V gene encodes CDR1 LGHDT and CDR2 YNNKEL (reference sequence). CDR3 size: 13 residues.

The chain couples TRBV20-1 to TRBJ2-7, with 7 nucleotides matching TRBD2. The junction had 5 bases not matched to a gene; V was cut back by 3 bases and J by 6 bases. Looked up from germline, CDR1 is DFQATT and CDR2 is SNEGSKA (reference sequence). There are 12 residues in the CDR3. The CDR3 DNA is TGCAGTGCTAGGGCCCCGGGGGGCGAGCAGTACTTC. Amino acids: CSARAPGGEQYF.

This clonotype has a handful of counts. CDR3 DNA sequence: TGTGCCAGCAGCTTCGCCGCGGGCTACGAGCAGTACTTC. Protein: CASSFAAGYEQYF. The chain employs TRBV11-2 and TRBJ2-7, with D tentatively TRBD2 (5 bases). Trimming stripped 3 bases from V and 3 bases from J, with 9 bases between. The CDR3 consists of 13 residues. In germline, CDR1 is SGHAT, CDR2 FQNNGV.

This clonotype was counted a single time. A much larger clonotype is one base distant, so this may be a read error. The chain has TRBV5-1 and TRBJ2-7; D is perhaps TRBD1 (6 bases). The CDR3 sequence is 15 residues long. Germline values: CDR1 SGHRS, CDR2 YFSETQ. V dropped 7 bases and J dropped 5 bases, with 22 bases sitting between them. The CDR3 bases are TGCGCCAGCGGCGACACAGGGTCCATGACGGACGAGCAGTACTTC. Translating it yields CASGDTGSMTDEQYF.

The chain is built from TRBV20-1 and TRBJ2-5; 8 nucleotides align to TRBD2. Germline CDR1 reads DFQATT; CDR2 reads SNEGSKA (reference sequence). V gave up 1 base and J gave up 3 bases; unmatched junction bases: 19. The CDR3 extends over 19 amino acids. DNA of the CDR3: TGCAGTGCTAGAGGAGGGGGTAGAGCGGGGGACTTACTCGAAGAGACCCAGTACTTC. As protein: CSARGGGRAGDLLEETQYF.

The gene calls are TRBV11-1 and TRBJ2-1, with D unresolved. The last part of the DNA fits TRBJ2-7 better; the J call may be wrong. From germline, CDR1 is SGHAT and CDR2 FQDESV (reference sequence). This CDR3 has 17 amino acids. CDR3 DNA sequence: TGTGCCAGCAGCTTAAGGTCTAGTCCGAGCTCCTACAATGAGCAGTACTTC. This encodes CASSLRSSPSSYNEQYF.

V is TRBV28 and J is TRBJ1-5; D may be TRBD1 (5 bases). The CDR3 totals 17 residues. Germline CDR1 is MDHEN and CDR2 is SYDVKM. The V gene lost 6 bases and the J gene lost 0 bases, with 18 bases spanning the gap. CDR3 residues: CASRSAQGTHSNQPQHF. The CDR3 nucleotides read TGTGCCAGCAGGTCAGCTCAAGGGACGCATAGCAATCAGCCCCAGCATTTT.

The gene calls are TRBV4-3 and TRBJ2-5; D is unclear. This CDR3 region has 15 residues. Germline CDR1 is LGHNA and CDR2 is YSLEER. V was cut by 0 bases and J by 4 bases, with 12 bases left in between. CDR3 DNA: TGCGCCAGCAGCCAAGAAGATCGGTCGGGAGAGACCCAGTACTTC. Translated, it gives CASSQEDRSGETQYF.